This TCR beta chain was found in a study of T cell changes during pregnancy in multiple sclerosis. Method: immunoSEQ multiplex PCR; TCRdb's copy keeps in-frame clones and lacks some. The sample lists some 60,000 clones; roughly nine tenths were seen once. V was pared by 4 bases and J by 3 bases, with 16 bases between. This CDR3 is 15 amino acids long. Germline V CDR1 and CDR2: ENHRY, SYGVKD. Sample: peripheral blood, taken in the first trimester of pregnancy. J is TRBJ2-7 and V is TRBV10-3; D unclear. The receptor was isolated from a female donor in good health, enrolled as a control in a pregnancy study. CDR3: CAISGADTKNYEQYF. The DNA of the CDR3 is TGTGCCATCAGTGGGGCAGATACGAAAAACTACGAGCAGTACTTC.